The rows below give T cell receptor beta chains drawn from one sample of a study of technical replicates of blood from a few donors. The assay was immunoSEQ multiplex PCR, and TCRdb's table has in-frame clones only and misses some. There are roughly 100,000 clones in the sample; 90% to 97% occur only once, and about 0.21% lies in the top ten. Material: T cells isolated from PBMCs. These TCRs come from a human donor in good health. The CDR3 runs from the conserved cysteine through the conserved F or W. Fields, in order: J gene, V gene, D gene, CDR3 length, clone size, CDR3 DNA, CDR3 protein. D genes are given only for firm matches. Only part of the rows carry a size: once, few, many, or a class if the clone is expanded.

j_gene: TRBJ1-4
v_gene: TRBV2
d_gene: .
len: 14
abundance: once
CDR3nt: TGTGCCGCCCGGAACAGCTACGCTAATGAAAAACTGTTTTTT
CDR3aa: CAARNSYANEKLFF

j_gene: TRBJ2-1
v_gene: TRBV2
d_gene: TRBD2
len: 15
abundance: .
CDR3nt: TGTGCCAGCAAGTATCAGGGACTAACCTACAATGAGCAGTTCTTC
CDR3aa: CASKYQGLTYNEQFF

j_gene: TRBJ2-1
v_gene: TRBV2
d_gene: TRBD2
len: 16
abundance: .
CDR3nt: TGTGTGCAGTGGGGACTAGCGGGGGGCCTGAACAATGAGCAGTTCTTC
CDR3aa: CVQWGLAGGLNNEQFF

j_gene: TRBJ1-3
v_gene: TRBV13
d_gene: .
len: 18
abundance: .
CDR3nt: TGTGCCAGCAGTTCCGTTTTTGAGACAGGTCCCTCTGGAAACACCATATATTTT
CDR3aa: CASSSVFETGPSGNTIYF

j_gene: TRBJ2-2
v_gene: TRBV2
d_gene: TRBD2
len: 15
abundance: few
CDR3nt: TGTGCCAGCAGTGTTTTAGCGGGCAACACCGGGGAGCTGTTTTTT
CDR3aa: CASSVLAGNTGELFF

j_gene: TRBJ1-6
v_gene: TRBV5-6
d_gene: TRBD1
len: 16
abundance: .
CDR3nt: TGTGCCAGCAGCCAGACAGGGACCTCCTATAATTCACCCCTCCACTTT
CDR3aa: CASSQTGTSYNSPLHF

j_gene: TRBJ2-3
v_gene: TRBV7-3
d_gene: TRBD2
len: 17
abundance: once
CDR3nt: TGTGCCAGCAGCTCCCCGACTAGCGGGGACTACACAGATACGCAGTATTTT
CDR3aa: CASSSPTSGDYTDTQYF

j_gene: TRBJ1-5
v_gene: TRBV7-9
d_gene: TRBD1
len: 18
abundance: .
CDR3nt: TGTGCCAGCAGCCCATATAGGGGGGACCGGACAGGGGACCAGCCCCAGCATTTT
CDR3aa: CASSPYRGDRTGDQPQHF

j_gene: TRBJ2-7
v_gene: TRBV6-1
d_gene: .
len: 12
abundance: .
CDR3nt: TGTGCCAGCCAGGGGACACCCTACGAGCAGTACTTC
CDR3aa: CASQGTPYEQYF

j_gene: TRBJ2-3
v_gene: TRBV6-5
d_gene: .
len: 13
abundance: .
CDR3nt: TGTGCCAGTTCGACAAGGGGGAAAGATACGCAGTATTTT
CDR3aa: CASSTRGKDTQYF

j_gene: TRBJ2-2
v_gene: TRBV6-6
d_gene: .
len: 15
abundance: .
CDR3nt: TGTGCCAGCATATACGAAGGGGGTAGCACCGGGGAGCTGTTTTTT
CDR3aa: CASIYEGGSTGELFF

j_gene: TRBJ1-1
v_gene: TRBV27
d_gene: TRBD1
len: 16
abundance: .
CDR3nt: TGTGCCCTCGACAGGGGGGAAAGTAGAGCAGACACTGAAGCTTTCTTT
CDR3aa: CALDRGESRADTEAFF

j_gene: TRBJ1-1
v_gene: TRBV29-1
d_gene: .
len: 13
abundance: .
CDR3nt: TGCAGCGTTGCACAGGGATGGGCCACTGAAGCTTTCTTT
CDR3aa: CSVAQGWATEAFF

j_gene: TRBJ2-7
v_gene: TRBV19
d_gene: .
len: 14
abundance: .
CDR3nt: TGTGCCAGTAGTAGGACATGGGGACTCTACGAGCAGTACTTC
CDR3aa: CASSRTWGLYEQYF

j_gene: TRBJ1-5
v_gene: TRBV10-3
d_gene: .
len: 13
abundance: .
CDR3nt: TGTGCCATCAGGGACAGTTTTAATCAGCCCCAGCATTTT
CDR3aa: CAIRDSFNQPQHF

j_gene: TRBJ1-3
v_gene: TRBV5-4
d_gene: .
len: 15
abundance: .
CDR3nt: TGTGCCAGCAGCCGGGGAGGGGGCTCTGGAAACACCATATATTTT
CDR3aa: CASSRGGGSGNTIYF

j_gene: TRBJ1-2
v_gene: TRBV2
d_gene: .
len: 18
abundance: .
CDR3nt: TGTGCCAGCATCGGTCCGATTAGGGACACACAAAAAAACTATGGCTACACCTTC
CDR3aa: CASIGPIRDTQKNYGYTF

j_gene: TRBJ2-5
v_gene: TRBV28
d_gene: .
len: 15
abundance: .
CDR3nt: TGTGCCAGCAGTCGACAAATACGACTACAAGAGACCCAGTACTTC
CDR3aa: CASSRQIRLQETQYF

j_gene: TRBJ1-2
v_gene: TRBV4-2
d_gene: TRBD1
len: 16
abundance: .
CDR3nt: TGTGCCAGCAGCCCAAGAGCCGGGACAGGGGACGGGGGCTACACCTTC
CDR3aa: CASSPRAGTGDGGYTF

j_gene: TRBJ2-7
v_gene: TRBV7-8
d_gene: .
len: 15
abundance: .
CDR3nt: TGTGCCAGCAGCTTAGTTATGGGGCCTCCCTACGAGCAGTACTTC
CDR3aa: CASSLVMGPPYEQYF

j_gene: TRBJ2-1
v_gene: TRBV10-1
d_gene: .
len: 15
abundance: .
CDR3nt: TGCGCCAGCAGTGAGCCCGACAGGAGTTTCGATGAGCAGTTCTTC
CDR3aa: CASSEPDRSFDEQFF

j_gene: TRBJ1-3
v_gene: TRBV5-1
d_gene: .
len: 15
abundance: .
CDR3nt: TGCGCCAGCAGCCCTGACAGAGGTTCGGGAAACACCATATATTTT
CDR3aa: CASSPDRGSGNTIYF

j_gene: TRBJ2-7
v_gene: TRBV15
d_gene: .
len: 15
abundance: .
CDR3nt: TGTGCCACCAGCAGAGGGTTCGCCGGGACCTACGAGCAGTACTTC
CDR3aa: CATSRGFAGTYEQYF